The clone carrying this T cell receptor beta chain was detected only once. Its antigen remains unknown. This sample is drawn from a study of T cell responses to AZD1222 COVID-19 vaccine. Some clones are missing from TCRdb's copy, which holds only in-frame ones; the method was immunoSEQ multiplex PCR. This sample carries 100,000 to 150,000 clones, over 80% of them seen once, and the ten largest clones take more than 6%. Germline loops: CDR1 SNHLY, CDR2 FYNNEI. There are 14 residues in the CDR3. V gave up 5 bases and J gave up 6 bases; unmatched junction bases: 6. Notes on the study in general: Targeting of unmutated variant regions was reportedly seen in nearly half of spike-specific TCRs. All repertoire sampling was performed exclusively after the peak T cell response.

The sequence was collected from an adult who received the AZD1222 COVID-19 vaccine. The chain combines TRBV2 with TRBJ1-1, with TRBD1 matching over 10 bases. The sample consisted of peripheral blood, taken 28 days after the second AZD1222 dose. CDR3 amino acids: CASSLTGGMAEAFF. The CDR3 DNA follows: TGTGCCAGCAGTTTGACAGGGGGCATGGCTGAAGCTTTCTTT.